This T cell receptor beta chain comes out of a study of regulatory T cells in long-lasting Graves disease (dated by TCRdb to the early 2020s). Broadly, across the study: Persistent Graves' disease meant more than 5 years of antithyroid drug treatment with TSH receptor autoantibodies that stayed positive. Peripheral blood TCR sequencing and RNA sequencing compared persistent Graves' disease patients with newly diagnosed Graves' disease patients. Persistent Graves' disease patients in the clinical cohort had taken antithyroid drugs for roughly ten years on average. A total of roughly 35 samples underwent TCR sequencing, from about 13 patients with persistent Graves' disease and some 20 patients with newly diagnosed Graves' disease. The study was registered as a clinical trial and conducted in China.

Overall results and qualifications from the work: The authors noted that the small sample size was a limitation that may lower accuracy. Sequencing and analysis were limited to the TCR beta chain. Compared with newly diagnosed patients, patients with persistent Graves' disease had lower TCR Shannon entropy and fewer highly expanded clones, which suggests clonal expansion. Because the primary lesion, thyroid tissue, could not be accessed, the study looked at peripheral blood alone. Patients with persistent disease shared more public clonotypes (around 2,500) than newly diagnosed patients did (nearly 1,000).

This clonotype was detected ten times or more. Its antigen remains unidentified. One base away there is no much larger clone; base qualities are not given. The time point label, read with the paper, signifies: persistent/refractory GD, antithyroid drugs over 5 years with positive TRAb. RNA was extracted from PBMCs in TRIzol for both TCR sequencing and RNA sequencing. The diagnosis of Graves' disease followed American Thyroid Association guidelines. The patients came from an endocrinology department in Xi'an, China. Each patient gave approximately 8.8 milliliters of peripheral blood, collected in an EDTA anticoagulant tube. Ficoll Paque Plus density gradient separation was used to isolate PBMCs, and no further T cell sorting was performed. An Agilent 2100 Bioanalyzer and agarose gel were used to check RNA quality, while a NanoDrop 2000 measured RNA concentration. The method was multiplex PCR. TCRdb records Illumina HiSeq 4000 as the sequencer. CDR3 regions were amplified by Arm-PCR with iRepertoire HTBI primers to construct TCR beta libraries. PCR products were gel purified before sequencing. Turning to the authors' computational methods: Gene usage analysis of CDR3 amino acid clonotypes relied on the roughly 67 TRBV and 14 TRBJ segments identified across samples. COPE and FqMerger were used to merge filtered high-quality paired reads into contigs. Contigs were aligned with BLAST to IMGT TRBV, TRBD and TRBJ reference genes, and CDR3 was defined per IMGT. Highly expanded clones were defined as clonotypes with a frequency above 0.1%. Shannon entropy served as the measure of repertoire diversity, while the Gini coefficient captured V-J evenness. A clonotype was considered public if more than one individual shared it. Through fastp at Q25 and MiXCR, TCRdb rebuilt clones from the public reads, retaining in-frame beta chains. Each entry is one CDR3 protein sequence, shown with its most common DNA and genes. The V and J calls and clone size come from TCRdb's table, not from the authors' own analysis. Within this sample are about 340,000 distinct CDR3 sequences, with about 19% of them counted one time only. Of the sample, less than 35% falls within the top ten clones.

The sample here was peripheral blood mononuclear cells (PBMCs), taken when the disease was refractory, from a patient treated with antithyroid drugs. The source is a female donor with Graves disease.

The CDR3 region reads CASSQTLNTGELFF. The nucleotides are TGTGCCAGCAGTCAGACATTGAACACCGGGGAGCTGTTTTTT. The chain employs TRBV28 and TRBJ2-2; there is no confident call for the D gene. Counted from cysteine to phenylalanine, this CDR3 has 14 amino acids. The entry retains the CDR3 DNA only, 42 bases that are in frame from base 1. V is reduced by 5 bases and J by 1 base, leaving a spacing of 8 bases between them. Reading the germline V gene gives CDR1 MDHEN and CDR2 SYDVKM.